What follows are 18 T cell receptor beta chains derived from one specimen sequenced in a study of blood T cell repertoires in COVID-19. Profiled with immunoSEQ multiplex PCR; TCRdb holds only in-frame clones, not every one. Seen here are approximately 200,000 clones, around 85% observed once, and the top ten hold more than 3%. Sequencing input: peripheral blood. The receptor set was obtained from a man aged 60 to 75 with acute or convalescent COVID-19.

This clone was seen just once. This chain connects TRBV12-2 to TRBJ2-2; TRBD1 reflects the table's D call only, with no check against the DNA. TRBV12-2 is recorded as a pseudogene. The CDR3 loop spans 15 amino acids. The CDR3 coding sequence is TGTGCAAGTCGCTTAGACAGGGAGAACACCGGGGAGCTGTTTTTT. It encodes CASRLDRENTGELFF.

The chain is built from TRBV27 and TRBJ2-1; D is perhaps TRBD2 (5 bases). Trimming cost V 3 bases and J 5 bases, with 11 bases left between them. The CDR3 loop spans 14 amino acids. The V gene's germline CDR1 is MNHEY and CDR2 SMNVEV (reference sequence). Written as DNA, the CDR3 is TGTGCCAGCAGTTTCGGGTGGCGGGACAATGAGCAGTTCTTC. This encodes CASSFGWRDNEQFF.

This chain connects TRBV18 to TRBJ2-1; a weak D match, TRBD1 (6 bases). Germline CDR1 reads KGHSH; CDR2 reads LQKENI. The CDR3 is made up of 13 amino acids. Deletions cut 3 bases from V and 6 bases from J, with 9 bases between. The CDR3 DNA follows: TGTGCCAGCTCACCTACACAGGGCAATGAGCAGTTCTTC. Residues: CASSPTQGNEQFF.

CDR3 DNA: TGTGCCAGCTCAGCCTCGGGACTAGGAGAGACCCAGTACTTC. The encoded protein is CASSASGLGETQYF. The chain uses TRBV18 and TRBJ2-5; TRBD2 agrees at 8 bases. This CDR3 is 14 amino acids long. Losses at the gene ends were 5 bases for V and 4 bases for J; bases not matched to a gene: 6. CDR1 and CDR2 from the germline V gene are KGHSH and LQKENI.

This chain connects TRBV27 to TRBJ1-5; TRBD1 is a possible D gene (5 bases). The CDR3 runs 14 residues. Between the trimmed V and J ends, which lost 5 bases and 7 bases, there was a span of 15 bases. Germline assignment: CDR1 MNHEY and CDR2 SMNVEV (reference sequence). As DNA, the CDR3 is TGTGCCAGCAGTCCCGGGGGTATTGGGCAGCCCCAGCATTTT. Amino acids: CASSPGGIGQPQHF.

The CDR3 DNA reads TGTGCCAGCACCACCATGGGGACAGGCCGGGGAGAGACCCAGTACTTC. It encodes CASTTMGTGRGETQYF. This rearrangement joins TRBV11-2 to TRBJ2-5, with 8 bases that match TRBD1. Trimming took 7 bases from V and 4 from J; bases not matched to a gene: 14. The CDR3 is made up of 16 amino acids. The germline V gene has CDR1 SGHAT and CDR2 FQNNGV.

V and J are TRBV14 and TRBJ2-3, with 9 bases that match TRBD2. J gave up 2 bases and V 3 bases, and 6 bases lay outside the gene matches. The V gene's germline CDR1 is SGHDN and CDR2 FVKESK. This CDR3 has 16 amino acids. CDR3 sequence: CASSQQPGLATDTQYF. In DNA, the CDR3 is TGTGCCAGCAGCCAGCAACCGGGACTAGCCACAGATACGCAGTATTTT.

In this sample, this clone turned up once. This chain uses TRBV7-9 with TRBJ1-1; 7 nucleotides line up with TRBD1. V shed 5 bases, J shed 1 base, and the junction held 10 bases outside the gene matches. In germline, CDR1 is SEHNR, CDR2 FQNEAQ (reference sequence). CDR3 length: 16 residues. The CDR3 loop reads CASSPGTVKRNTEAFF. The DNA for the CDR3 is TGTGCCAGCAGCCCGGGGACAGTCAAAAGGAACACTGAAGCTTTCTTT.

This chain links TRBV19 with TRBJ1-6; no definite D call. Trimming removed 7 bases at V and 7 bases at J, with 14 bases between. The CDR3 covers 14 residues. The V gene's germline CDR1 is LNHDA and CDR2 SQIVND (reference sequence). CDR3 sequence: CASTPRRENSPLHF. The CDR3 region has the DNA TGTGCCAGTACCCCCCGGCGGGAAAATTCACCCCTCCACTTT.

This sequence joins TRBV9 and TRBJ2-5, with D possibly TRBD1 on 6 matching bases. Germline CDR1 is SGDLS and CDR2 is YYNGEE. This CDR3 is built from 13 residues. Between the trimmed V and J ends, which lost 3 bases and 5 bases, there was a span of 11 bases. CDR3 amino acids: CASSAQGWETQYF. In DNA form, the CDR3 reads TGTGCCAGCAGCGCACAGGGATGGGAGACCCAGTACTTC.

The chain uses TRBV7-9 and TRBJ2-7; 14 bases are a match to TRBD2. The trim removed 1 base at V and 5 bases at J, leaving 4 bases unmatched. This CDR3 spans 16 amino acids. From germline, CDR1 is SEHNR and CDR2 FQNEAQ (reference sequence). CDR3 protein: CASSLGEGLAGDEQYF. CDR3 in DNA: TGTGCCAGCAGCTTAGGGGAGGGACTAGCGGGAGACGAGCAGTACTTC.

This sequence joins TRBV5-1 and TRBJ2-1; 16 bases are shared with TRBD2. V shed 0 bases, J shed 1 base, and the junction held 4 bases outside the gene matches. CDR3 length: 19 amino acids. Germline values: CDR1 SGHRS, CDR2 YFSETQ. CDR3 in amino acids: CASSLGGLAGGPSYNEQFF. CDR3 sequence (DNA): TGCGCCAGCAGCTTGGGGGGACTAGCGGGAGGGCCTTCCTACAATGAGCAGTTCTTC.

With regard to this clone: An end of the junction does not agree with germline; a read error may underlie this. The chain has TRBV7-2 and TRBJ2-1; 7 positions agree with TRBD2. CDR3 length: 15 residues. CDR1 SGHTA and CDR2 FQGNSA come from the germline V gene. The CDR3 region has the DNA TGTGCCAGCAGCTTAGGCGGGTCCAGGACTAGGATCCAGCTCTTC. Amino acids: CASSLGGSRTRIQLF.

The genes are TRBV5-4 and TRBJ2-7; 8 bases match TRBD1. Trimming removed 2 bases from V and 4 bases from J; junction bases left unmatched: 2. Germline V CDR1 and CDR2: SGHNT, YYREEE (reference sequence). This CDR3 has 13 residues. The CDR3: CASSFQGAYEQYF. Written as DNA, the CDR3 is TGTGCCAGCAGCTTCCAGGGGGCTTACGAGCAGTACTTC.

V is TRBV5-1 and J is TRBJ1-6, with D unresolved. This CDR3 comprises 16 residues. Germline V CDR1 and CDR2: SGHRS, YFSETQ. Trimming removed 0 bases from V and 10 bases from J, with 17 bases in between. Here the CDR3 DNA reads TGCGCCAGCAGCTTGGTCCCCCAAAGCGGGCAATCACCCCTCCACTTT. This codes for CASSLVPQSGQSPLHF.

CDR3: CASSSGGHLGETQYF. The CDR3 region has the DNA TGTGCCAGCAGCTCCGGGGGGCACCTGGGGGAGACCCAGTACTTC. The chain employs TRBV3-1 (or the pseudogene TRBV3-2) and TRBJ2-5; the D gene is possibly TRBD2 (7 bases). Germline V lookup: CDR1 LGHDT, CDR2 YNNKEL (reference sequence). V was pared by 5 bases and J by 5 bases, with 18 bases between. This CDR3 has 15 residues.

The genes are TRBV12-3 or TRBV12-4 and TRBJ2-7, with TRBD1 matching over 9 bases. This CDR3 region has 11 residues. Germline trimming cut 6 bases from V and 12 bases from J; bases unmatched to any gene: 6. This chain's CDR3 is CASSPGQGLYF. The CDR3 nucleotides are TGTGCCAGCAGCCCGGGACAGGGCTTGTACTTC.

The chain uses TRBV6-5 and TRBJ2-5; D is possibly TRBD2 (5 bases). Germline CDR1 and CDR2: MNHEY and SVGAGI. This CDR3 is 15 amino acids long. The germline V and J ends were trimmed by 2 bases and 2 bases, with 12 bases remaining between them. This chain's CDR3 is CASSYRFRGQETQYF. The CDR3 DNA reads TGTGCCAGCAGTTACCGGTTCCGAGGGCAAGAGACCCAGTACTTC.